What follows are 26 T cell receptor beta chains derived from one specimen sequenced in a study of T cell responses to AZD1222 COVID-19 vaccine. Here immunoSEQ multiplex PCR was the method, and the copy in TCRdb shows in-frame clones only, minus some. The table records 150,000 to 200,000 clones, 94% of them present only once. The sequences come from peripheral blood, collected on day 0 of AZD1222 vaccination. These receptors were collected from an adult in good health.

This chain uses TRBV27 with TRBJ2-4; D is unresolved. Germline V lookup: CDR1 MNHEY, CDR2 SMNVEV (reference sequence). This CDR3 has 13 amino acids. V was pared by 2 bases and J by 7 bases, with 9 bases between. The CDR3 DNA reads TGTGCCAGCAGTTTAGGGCCCGCGAACATTCAGTACTTC. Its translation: CASSLGPANIQYF.

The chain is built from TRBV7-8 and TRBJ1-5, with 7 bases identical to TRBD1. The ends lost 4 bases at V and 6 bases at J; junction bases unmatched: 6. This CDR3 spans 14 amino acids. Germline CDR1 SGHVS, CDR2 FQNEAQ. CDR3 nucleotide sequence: TGTGCCAGCAGCTCGACAGGGCAAACTCAGCCCCAGCATTTT. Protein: CASSSTGQTQPQHF.

The CDR3 spells CASSPQGEGKNIQYF. The CDR3 DNA is TGTGCCAGCAGTCCACAGGGGGAAGGCAAAAACATTCAGTACTTC. The V and J genes are TRBV28 and TRBJ2-4, with 8 positions matching TRBD1. The J segment lost 3 bases and the V segment lost 5 bases, leaving 6 bases of the junction unmatched. CDR3 length: 15 amino acids. Germline CDR1 is MDHEN and CDR2 is SYDVKM.

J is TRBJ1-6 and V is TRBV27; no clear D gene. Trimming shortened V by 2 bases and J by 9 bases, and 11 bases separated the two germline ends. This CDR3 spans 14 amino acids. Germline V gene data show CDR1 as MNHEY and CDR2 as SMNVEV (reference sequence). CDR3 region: CASSLSKGGSPLHF. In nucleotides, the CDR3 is TGTGCCAGCAGTTTAAGTAAAGGCGGTTCACCCCTCCACTTT.

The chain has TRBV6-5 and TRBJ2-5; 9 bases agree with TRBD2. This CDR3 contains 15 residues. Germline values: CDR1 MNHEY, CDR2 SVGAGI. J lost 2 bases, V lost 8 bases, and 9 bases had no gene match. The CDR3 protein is CASLRGSGRQETQYF. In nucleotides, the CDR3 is TGTGCCAGCCTCCGAGGTAGCGGGAGACAAGAGACCCAGTACTTC.

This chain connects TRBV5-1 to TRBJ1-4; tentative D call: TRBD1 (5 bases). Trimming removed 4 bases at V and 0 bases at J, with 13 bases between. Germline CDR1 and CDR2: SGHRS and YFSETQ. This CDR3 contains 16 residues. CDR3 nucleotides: TGCGCCAGCAGCGAAGGGCAGGGCCCAACTAATGAAAAACTGTTTTTT. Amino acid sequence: CASSEGQGPTNEKLFF.

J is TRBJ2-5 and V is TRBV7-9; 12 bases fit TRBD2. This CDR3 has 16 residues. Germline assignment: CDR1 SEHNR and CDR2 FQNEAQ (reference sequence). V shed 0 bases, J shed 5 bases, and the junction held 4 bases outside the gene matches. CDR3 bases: TGTGCCAGCAGCTTAGCCGCTACTAGCGGGAGGGAGACCCAGTACTTC. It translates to CASSLAATSGRETQYF.

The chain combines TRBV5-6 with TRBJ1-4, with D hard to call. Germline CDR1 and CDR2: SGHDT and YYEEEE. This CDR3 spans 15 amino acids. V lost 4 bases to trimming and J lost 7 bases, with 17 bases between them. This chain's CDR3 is CASSARGVSREKLFF. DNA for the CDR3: TGTGCCAGCAGCGCCCGCGGGGTCTCGCGTGAAAAACTGTTTTTT.

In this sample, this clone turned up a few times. The CDR3 sequence is CASSQQQGRGTEAFF. CDR3 bases: TGTGCCAGCAGTCAACAACAGGGGAGAGGTACTGAAGCTTTCTTT. The rearrangement joins TRBV27 to TRBJ1-1, with TRBD1 matching over 7 bases. CDR3 length: 15 residues. The V and J ends lost 5 bases and 5 bases, in that order; junction bases with no gene match: 11. CDR1 is MNHEY, CDR2 SMNVEV, per germline (reference sequence).

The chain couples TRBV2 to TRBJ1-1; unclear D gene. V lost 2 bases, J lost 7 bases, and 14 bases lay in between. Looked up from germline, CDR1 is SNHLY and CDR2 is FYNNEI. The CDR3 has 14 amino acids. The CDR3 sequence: CASSEYVPSVEAFF. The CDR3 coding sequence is TGTGCCAGCAGTGAATACGTTCCCAGCGTTGAAGCTTTCTTT.

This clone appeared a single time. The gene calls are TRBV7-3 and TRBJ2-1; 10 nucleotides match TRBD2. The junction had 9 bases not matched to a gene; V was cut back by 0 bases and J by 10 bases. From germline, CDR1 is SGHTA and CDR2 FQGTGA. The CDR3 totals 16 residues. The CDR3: CASSLTGTSVFQEQFF. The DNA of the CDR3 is TGTGCCAGCAGCTTAACGGGGACTAGCGTGTTCCAGGAGCAGTTCTTC.

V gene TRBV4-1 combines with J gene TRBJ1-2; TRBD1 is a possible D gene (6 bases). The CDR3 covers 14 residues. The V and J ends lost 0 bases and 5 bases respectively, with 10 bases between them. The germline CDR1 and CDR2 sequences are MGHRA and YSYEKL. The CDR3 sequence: CASSQDGGLYGYTF. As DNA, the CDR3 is TGCGCCAGCAGCCAAGATGGGGGGCTGTATGGCTACACCTTC.

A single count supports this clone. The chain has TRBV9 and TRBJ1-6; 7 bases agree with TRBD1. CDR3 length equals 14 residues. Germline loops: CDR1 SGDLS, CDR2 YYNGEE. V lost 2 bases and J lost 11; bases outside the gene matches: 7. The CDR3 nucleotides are TGTGCCAGCAGCGTCAAACTGACAGGGCCACCCCTCCACTTT. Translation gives CASSVKLTGPPLHF.

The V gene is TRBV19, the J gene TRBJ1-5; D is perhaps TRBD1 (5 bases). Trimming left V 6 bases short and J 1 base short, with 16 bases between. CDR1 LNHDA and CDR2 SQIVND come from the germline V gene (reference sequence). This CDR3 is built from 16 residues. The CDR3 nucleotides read TGTGCCAGTAGGGCCCGCGGGGCACAAAGCAATCAGCCCCAGCATTTT. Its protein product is CASRARGAQSNQPQHF.

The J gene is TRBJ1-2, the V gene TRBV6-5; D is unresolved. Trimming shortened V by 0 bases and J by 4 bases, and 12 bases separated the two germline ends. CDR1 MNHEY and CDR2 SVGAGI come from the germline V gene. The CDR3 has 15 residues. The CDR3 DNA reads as TGTGCCAGCAGTTACTCAGACCTCTCCTCCTATGGCTACACCTTC. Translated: CASSYSDLSSYGYTF.

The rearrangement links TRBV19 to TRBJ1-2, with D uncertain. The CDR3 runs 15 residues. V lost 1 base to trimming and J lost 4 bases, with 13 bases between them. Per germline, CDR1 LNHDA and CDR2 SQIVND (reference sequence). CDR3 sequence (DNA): TGTGCCAGTAGTATAGGCCCGAGCGGAGGCTATGGCTACACCTTC. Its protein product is CASSIGPSGGYGYTF.

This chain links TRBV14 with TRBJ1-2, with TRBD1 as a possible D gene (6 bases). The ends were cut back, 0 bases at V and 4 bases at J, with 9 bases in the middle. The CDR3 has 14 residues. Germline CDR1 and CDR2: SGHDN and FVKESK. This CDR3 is CASSQDGGGYGYTF. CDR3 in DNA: TGTGCCAGCAGCCAAGACGGGGGCGGCTATGGCTACACCTTC.

CDR3 DNA sequence: TGTGCCAGCAGCGGGGGGACAGGGGGCGAGGTGTCCACAGATACGCAGTATTTT. The encoded protein is CASSGGTGGEVSTDTQYF. The chain recombines TRBV5-6 with TRBJ2-3; 12 nucleotides align to TRBD1. With 4 bases clipped from V and 2 bases from J, the junction kept 11 bases outside the gene matches. The length of the CDR3 is 18 residues. Germline CDR1 is SGHDT and CDR2 is YYEEEE.

CDR3 sequence: CASSQKQEYEQYF. The CDR3 DNA follows: TGCGCCAGCAGCCAAAAACAGGAGTACGAGCAGTACTTC. The chain is built from TRBV4-1 and TRBJ2-7, with a weak D call TRBD1 (5 bases). Germline V gene data show CDR1 as MGHRA and CDR2 as YSYEKL. The CDR3 is 13 residues long. V was pared by 2 bases and J by 4 bases, with 9 bases between.

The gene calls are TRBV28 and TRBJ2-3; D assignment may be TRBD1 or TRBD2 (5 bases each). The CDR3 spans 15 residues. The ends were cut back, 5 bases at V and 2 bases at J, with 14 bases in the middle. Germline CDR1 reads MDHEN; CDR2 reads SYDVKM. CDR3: CASSTTGTVTDTQYF. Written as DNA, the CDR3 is TGTGCCAGCAGTACCACCGGGACCGTCACAGATACGCAGTATTTT.

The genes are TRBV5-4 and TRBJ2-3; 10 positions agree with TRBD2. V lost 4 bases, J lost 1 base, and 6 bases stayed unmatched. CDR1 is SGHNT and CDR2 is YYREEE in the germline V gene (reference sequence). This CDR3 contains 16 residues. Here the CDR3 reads CASSPAGTSGTDTQYF. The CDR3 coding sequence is TGTGCCAGCAGCCCAGCCGGGACTAGCGGCACAGATACGCAGTATTTT.

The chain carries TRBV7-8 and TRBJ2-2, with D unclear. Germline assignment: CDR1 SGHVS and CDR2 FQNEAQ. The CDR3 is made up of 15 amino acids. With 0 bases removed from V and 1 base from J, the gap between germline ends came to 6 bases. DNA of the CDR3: TGTGCCAGCAGCTTAGCACGGCTGAACACCGGGGAGCTGTTTTTT. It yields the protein CASSLARLNTGELFF.

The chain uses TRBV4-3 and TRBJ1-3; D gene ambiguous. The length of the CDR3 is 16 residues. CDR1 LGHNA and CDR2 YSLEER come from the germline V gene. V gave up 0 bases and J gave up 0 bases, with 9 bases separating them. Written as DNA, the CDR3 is TGCGCCAGCAGCCAAGAGGTCAGCCCCTCTGGAAACACCATATATTTT. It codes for CASSQEVSPSGNTIYF.

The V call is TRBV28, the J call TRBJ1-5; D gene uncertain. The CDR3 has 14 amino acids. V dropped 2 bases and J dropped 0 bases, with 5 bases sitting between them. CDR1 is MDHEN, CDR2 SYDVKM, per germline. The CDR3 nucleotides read TGTGCCAGCAGTTTACGAGTTAGCAATCAGCCCCAGCATTTT. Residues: CASSLRVSNQPQHF. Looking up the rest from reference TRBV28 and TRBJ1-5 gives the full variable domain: DVKVTQSSRYLVKRTGEKVFLECVQDMDHENMFWYRQDPGLGLRLIYFSYDVKMKEKGDIPEGYSVSREKKERFSLILESASTNQTSMYLCASSLRVSNQPQHFGDGTRLSIL.

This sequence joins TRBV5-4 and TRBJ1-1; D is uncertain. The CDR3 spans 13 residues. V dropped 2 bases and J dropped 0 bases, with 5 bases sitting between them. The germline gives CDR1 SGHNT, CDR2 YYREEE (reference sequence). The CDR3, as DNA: TGTGCCAGCAGCTTTGCTATGAACACTGAAGCTTTCTTT. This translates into CASSFAMNTEAFF.

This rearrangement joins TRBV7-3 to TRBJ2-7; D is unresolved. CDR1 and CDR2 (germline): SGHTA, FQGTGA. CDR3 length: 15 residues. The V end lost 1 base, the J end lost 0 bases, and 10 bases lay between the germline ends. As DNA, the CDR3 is TGTGCCAGCAGCTTAAACTCCGGAAGCTCCTACGAGCAGTACTTC. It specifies CASSLNSGSSYEQYF.